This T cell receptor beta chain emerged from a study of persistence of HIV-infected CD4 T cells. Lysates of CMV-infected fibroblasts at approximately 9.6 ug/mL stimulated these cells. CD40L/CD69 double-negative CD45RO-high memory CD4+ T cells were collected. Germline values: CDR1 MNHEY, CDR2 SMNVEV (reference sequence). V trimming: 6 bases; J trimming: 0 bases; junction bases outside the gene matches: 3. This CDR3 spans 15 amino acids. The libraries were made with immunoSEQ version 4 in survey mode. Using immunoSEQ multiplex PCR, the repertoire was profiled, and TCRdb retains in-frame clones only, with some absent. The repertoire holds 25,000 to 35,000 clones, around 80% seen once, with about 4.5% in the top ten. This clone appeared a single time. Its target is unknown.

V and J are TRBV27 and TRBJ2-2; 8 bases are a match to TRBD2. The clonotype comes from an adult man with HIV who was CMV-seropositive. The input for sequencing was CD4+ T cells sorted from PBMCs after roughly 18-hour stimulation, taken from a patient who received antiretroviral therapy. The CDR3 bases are TGTGCCAGCAGCGGGCGGGGGGCGAACACCGGGGAGCTGTTTTTT. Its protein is CASSGRGANTGELFF.